What follows are 29 T cell receptor beta chains derived from one specimen sequenced in a study of PD-L1 blockade in urothelial cancer. The method was immunoSEQ multiplex PCR; TCRdb's version includes in-frame clones alone and lacks a portion of them. The sample lists about 32,000 clones, about 90% occurring once. Sample: PBMCs, taken around atezolizumab (anti-PD-L1) treatment. Receptors originate from a man aged 50 to 60 with urothelial cancer.

The V call is TRBV19, the J call TRBJ2-1; TRBD2 agrees at 8 bases. The CDR3 extends over 16 amino acids. Germline values: CDR1 LNHDA, CDR2 SQIVND (reference sequence). V was clipped by 4 bases and J by 3 bases; unmatched bases: 8. CDR3 sequence reads: CASSTQAGANYNEQFF. DNA for the CDR3: TGTGCCAGTAGTACCCAAGCGGGGGCCAACTACAATGAGCAGTTCTTC. Variable domain in full (rest from reference TRBV19 and TRBJ2-1): DGGITQSPKYLFRKEGQNVTLSCEQNLNHDAMYWYRQDPGQGLRLIYYSQIVNDFQKGDIAEGYSVSREKKESFPLTVTSAQKNPTAFYLCASSTQAGANYNEQFFGPGTRLTVL.

The rearrangement links TRBV5-5 to TRBJ2-2, with 11 nucleotides matching TRBD1. Germline assignment: CDR1 SGHKS and CDR2 YYEKEE (reference sequence). J gave up 3 bases and V 4 bases, and 2 bases lay outside the gene matches. This CDR3 spans 15 amino acids. The CDR3, as DNA: TGTGCCAGCAGCGGGACAGGGGGGTACACCGGGGAGCTGTTTTTT. Translated: CASSGTGGYTGELFF.

The chain recombines TRBV18 with TRBJ1-6; TRBD1 matches 7 bases. Germline loops: CDR1 KGHSH, CDR2 LQKENI. Unmatched junction bases numbered 6, after V lost 6 bases and J lost 7 bases. There are 14 residues in the CDR3. Here the CDR3 DNA reads TGTGCCAGCTCGCTGGACAGGAAGAATTCACCCCTCCACTTT. This translates into CASSLDRKNSPLHF.

This chain uses TRBV10-1 with TRBJ2-3; possibly TRBD2 for D (6 bases). The CDR3 sequence is 15 residues long. V lost 11 bases, J lost 1 base, and 19 bases lay in between. CDR1 and CDR2 from the germline V gene are WNHNN and SYGVQD (reference sequence). CDR3 sequence reads: CALTRAASGTDTQYF. DNA for the CDR3: TGCGCCCTCACGCGGGCGGCTAGCGGCACAGATACGCAGTATTTT.

The chain couples TRBV29-1 to TRBJ1-4; 10 bases fit TRBD1. The CDR3 spans 14 residues. J gave up 3 bases and V 4 bases, and 2 bases lay outside the gene matches. The germline CDR1 and CDR2 sequences are SQVTM and ANQGSEA. This chain's CDR3 is CSVGQGASNEKLFF. The CDR3 coding sequence is TGCAGCGTTGGACAGGGGGCTTCTAATGAAAAACTGTTTTTT.

The rearrangement links TRBV5-1 to TRBJ1-4; the D is unclear. The germline gives CDR1 SGHRS, CDR2 YFSETQ. CDR3 length: 15 amino acids. The V end was cut by 0 bases, the J end by 6 bases, with 12 bases between. The CDR3 sequence: CASSLDGRPDEKLFF. CDR3 coding DNA: TGCGCCAGCAGCTTGGACGGGAGGCCGGATGAAAAACTGTTTTTT.

The chain employs TRBV15 and TRBJ2-2; 7 bases are shared with TRBD1. J was trimmed by 0 bases and V by 9 bases; bases with no gene match: 7. Germline-derived CDR1 and CDR2 are LNHNV and YYDKDF (reference sequence). The CDR3 runs to 15 residues. In nucleotides, the CDR3 is TGTGCCACGCTTCAGGGGACAGCGAACACCGGGGAGCTGTTTTTT. Translating it yields CATLQGTANTGELFF.

The chain couples TRBV19 to TRBJ2-7; the match to TRBD2 covers 9 bases. The CDR3 totals 13 residues. CDR1 and CDR2 (germline): LNHDA, SQIVND (reference sequence). The V gene end was trimmed by 10 bases and the J gene end by 7 bases; junction bases not matched to a gene: 11. The CDR3, as DNA: TGTGCCACCCGTAGCGGGGGCCAGGGAGAGCAGTACTTC. Protein sequence: CATRSGGQGEQYF.

The rearrangement joins TRBV6-1 to TRBJ1-1, with D possibly TRBD1 on 5 matching bases. The CDR3 contains 13 residues. Germline loops: CDR1 MNHNS, CDR2 SASEGT. V was pared by 2 bases and J by 1 base, with 5 bases between. CDR3 sequence reads: CASSEQGNTEAFF. The CDR3 nucleotides are TGTGCCAGCAGTGAACAGGGGAACACTGAAGCTTTCTTT.

A note on this clone: Other DNA sequences of this sample code for an identical CDR3. The chain couples TRBV20-1 to TRBJ2-5; a possible D gene is TRBD2 (5 bases). There are 11 residues in the CDR3. V lost 4 bases to trimming and J lost 3 bases, with 6 bases between them. In germline, CDR1 is DFQATT, CDR2 SNEGSKA (reference sequence). The CDR3, as DNA: TGCAGTGCTACGCGGGAAGAGACCCAGTACTTC. Translated: CSATREETQYF.

The chain is built from TRBV27 and TRBJ2-3; D gene uncertain. This CDR3 is built from 14 residues. V gave up 4 bases and J gave up 2 bases, with 10 bases separating them. Germline V gives CDR1 MNHEY, CDR2 SMNVEV (reference sequence). CDR3 residues: CASSSSTITDTQYF. The CDR3 DNA follows: TGTGCCAGCAGTTCGTCCACTATCACAGATACGCAGTATTTT.

This chain connects TRBV7-3 to TRBJ2-5, with D possibly TRBD2 on 6 matching bases. Germline CDR1 and CDR2: SGHTA and FQGTGA. This CDR3 has 13 residues. V dropped 0 bases and J dropped 4 bases, with 6 bases sitting between them. The CDR3 protein is CASSLTGGETQYF. The CDR3 bases are TGTGCCAGCAGCTTAACGGGGGGAGAGACCCAGTACTTC.

This clone was seen once. The gene calls are TRBV19 and TRBJ2-5; D is unclear. Germline CDR1 is LNHDA and CDR2 is SQIVND (reference sequence). Trimming left V 3 bases short and J 4 bases short, with 6 bases between. The CDR3 covers 12 residues. Written as DNA, the CDR3 is TGTGCCAGTAGTATGTCGGGAGAGACCCAGTACTTC. It translates to CASSMSGETQYF. The full variable domain, rest sourced from reference TRBV19 and TRBJ2-5, is DGGITQSPKYLFRKEGQNVTLSCEQNLNHDAMYWYRQDPGQGLRLIYYSQIVNDFQKGDIAEGYSVSREKKESFPLTVTSAQKNPTAFYLCASSMSGETQYFGPGTRLLVL.

The CDR3 DNA is TGTGCCAGCAGTGGACAGGGCCGAACTACCGGGGAGCTGTTTTTT. It is translated as CASSGQGRTTGELFF. J is TRBJ2-2 and V is TRBV6-1, with 7 bases matching TRBD1. The CDR3 contains 15 residues. CDR1 and CDR2 (germline): MNHNS, SASEGT. Trimming at V came to 4 bases and at J to 5 bases, leaving 7 bases not matched to a gene.

This clone was seen more than once but under ten times. This chain uses TRBV28 with TRBJ2-1; TRBD2 agrees at 14 bases. Trimming cost V 5 bases and J 2 bases; bases outside gene matches: 5. CDR3 length equals 17 residues. Germline CDR1 reads MDHEN; CDR2 reads SYDVKM. In DNA form, the CDR3 reads TGTGCCAGCAGTGTACGGACTAGCGGGAGGCCCTACAATGAGCAGTTCTTC. This codes for CASSVRTSGRPYNEQFF.

The chain carries TRBV19 and TRBJ1-2; 8 bases are a match to TRBD1. The CDR3 has 16 amino acids. Germline V gene sequence: CDR1 LNHDA, CDR2 SQIVND (reference sequence). Trimming took 4 bases from V and 8 from J; bases not matched to a gene: 15. CDR3: CASSRARRTGSAGYTF. CDR3 DNA sequence: TGTGCCAGTAGTAGGGCCCGGAGGACAGGGTCGGCGGGCTACACCTTC.

This chain uses TRBV6-1 with TRBJ2-4; D gene uncertain. The CDR3 length is 14 residues. The ends were cut back, 1 base at V and 3 bases at J, with 7 bases in the middle. Germline loops: CDR1 MNHNS, CDR2 SASEGT. CDR3 DNA sequence: TGTGCCAGCAGTGAAGGCGGTTACAAAAACATTCAGTACTTC. Its translation: CASSEGGYKNIQYF.

The rearrangement joins TRBV6-6 to TRBJ2-3; 8 bases align to TRBD1. The CDR3 contains 14 residues. Germline trimming cut 6 bases from V and 2 bases from J; bases unmatched to any gene: 4. CDR1 and CDR2 (germline): MNHNY, SVGAGI (reference sequence). DNA for the CDR3: TGTGCCAGCAGATCAGGGGGCTTCACAGATACGCAGTATTTT. Its protein is CASRSGGFTDTQYF.

V usage is TRBV5-6 and J usage is TRBJ1-2, with 11 nucleotides matching TRBD1. The germline V gene encodes CDR1 SGHDT and CDR2 YYEEEE. The CDR3 spans 15 residues. V shed 4 bases, J shed 5 bases, and the junction held 7 bases outside the gene matches. The CDR3 region is CASSMLGQGGYGYTF. In nucleotides, the CDR3 is TGTGCCAGCAGCATGTTGGGACAGGGGGGGTATGGCTACACCTTC.

The chain combines TRBV7-8 with TRBJ2-2, with a possible D match to TRBD2 (5 bases). V gave up 11 bases and J gave up 1 base, with 11 bases separating them. The CDR3 contains 13 residues. The germline gives CDR1 SGHVS, CDR2 FQNEAQ. The CDR3 loop reads CALTRENTGELFF. In nucleotides, the CDR3 is TGTGCCCTTACTAGAGAGAACACCGGGGAGCTGTTTTTT.

The chain employs TRBV5-1 and TRBJ1-6; D ambiguous. CDR1 is SGHRS, CDR2 YFSETQ, per germline. Trimming cost V 6 bases and J 6 bases, with 10 bases left between them. The CDR3 is 13 amino acids. This CDR3 reads CASKVELNSPLHF. CDR3 nucleotides: TGCGCCAGCAAGGTGGAGCTTAATTCACCCCTCCACTTT. Using reference TRBV5-1 and TRBJ1-6 for the parts outside the CDR3, the full variable domain is KAGVTQTPRYLIKTRGQQVTLSCSPISGHRSVSWYQQTPGQGLQFLFEYFSETQRNKGNFPGRFSGRQFSNSRSEMNVSTLELGDSALYLCASKVELNSPLHFGNGTRLTVT.

This sequence joins TRBV19 and TRBJ2-4; TRBD2 matches 10 bases. The CDR3 totals 16 residues. J gave up 8 bases and V 6 bases, and 13 bases lay outside the gene matches. CDR1 is LNHDA, CDR2 SQIVND, per germline (reference sequence). CDR3 nucleotides: TGTGCCAGTAGCAAGAGCCTAGCGGGAGTTAGGGACATTCAGTACTTC. Encoded protein: CASSKSLAGVRDIQYF. Combining the CDR3 with reference TRBV19 and TRBJ2-4 gives the whole variable domain DGGITQSPKYLFRKEGQNVTLSCEQNLNHDAMYWYRQDPGQGLRLIYYSQIVNDFQKGDIAEGYSVSREKKESFPLTVTSAQKNPTAFYLCASSKSLAGVRDIQYFGAGTRLSVL.

The chain links TRBV20-1 to TRBJ2-7; D ambiguous. The ends were cut back, 3 bases at V and 5 bases at J, with 8 bases in the middle. CDR1 and CDR2 from the germline V gene are DFQATT and SNEGSKA (reference sequence). The CDR3 runs to 11 residues. The CDR3 DNA reads as TGCAGTGCTAGGTATACTAACGAGCAGTACTTC. This codes for CSARYTNEQYF.

The J gene is TRBJ2-7, the V gene TRBV25-1; D is undetermined. The germline CDR1 and CDR2 sequences are MGHDK and SYGVNS. This CDR3 is built from 12 residues. V lost 3 bases and J lost 4, with 7 bases in between. The DNA of the CDR3 is TGTGCCAGCAGTGATGGAGCATACGAGCAGTACTTC. Its protein is CASSDGAYEQYF.

This chain links TRBV6-1 with TRBJ1-5; no clear D gene. V shed 5 bases and J shed 4 bases, with 3 bases lying between them. Germline CDR1 is MNHNS and CDR2 is SASEGT. The CDR3 contains 11 residues. The CDR3 loop is CASSLNQPQHF. The CDR3 DNA follows: TGTGCCAGCAGTCTGAATCAGCCCCAGCATTTT.

The J gene is TRBJ2-5, the V gene TRBV5-1; weak D call: TRBD1 (6 bases). This CDR3 has 15 residues. V lost 4 bases, J lost 2 bases, and 15 bases lay in between. Germline V CDR1 and CDR2: SGHRS, YFSETQ. The CDR3 sequence is CASSVQGREQETQYF. The CDR3 DNA reads as TGCGCCAGCAGCGTACAGGGTAGGGAACAAGAGACCCAGTACTTC.

This chain joins TRBV9 and TRBJ2-3; D is unclear. There are 11 residues in the CDR3. The V gene lost 0 bases and the J gene lost 8 bases, with 4 bases spanning the gap. Per the germline V gene, CDR1 is SGDLS and CDR2 is YYNGEE. The CDR3 DNA reads as TGTGCCAGCAGCGTAGGCGGTACGCAGTATTTT. It codes for CASSVGGTQYF. The variable domain in full, with the rest retrieved from reference TRBV9 and TRBJ2-3, is DSGVTQTPKHLITATGQRVTLRCSPRSGDLSVYWYQQSLDQGLQFLIQYYNGEERAKGNILERFSAQQFPDLHSELNLSSLELGDSALYFCASSVGGTQYFGPGTRLTVL.

The J gene is TRBJ2-2, the V gene TRBV28, with D perhaps matching TRBD1 (8 bases). Germline-derived CDR1 and CDR2 are MDHEN and SYDVKM. The CDR3 runs to 15 residues. V lost 6 bases and J lost 6, with 17 bases in between. The CDR3 spells CASSPTGGRAGELFF. CDR3 DNA sequence: TGTGCCAGCAGCCCAACAGGGGGGAGGGCCGGGGAGCTGTTTTTT.

J is TRBJ2-1 and V is TRBV27, with D perhaps matching TRBD2 (6 bases). Germline CDR1 MNHEY, CDR2 SMNVEV (reference sequence). The germline V and J ends were trimmed by 6 bases and 6 bases, with 21 bases remaining between them. The CDR3 has 16 residues. CDR3 coding DNA: TGTGCCAGCAGCTCATTTATGGCGGGAAAGAGCAATGAGCAGTTCTTC. Its translation: CASSSFMAGKSNEQFF.